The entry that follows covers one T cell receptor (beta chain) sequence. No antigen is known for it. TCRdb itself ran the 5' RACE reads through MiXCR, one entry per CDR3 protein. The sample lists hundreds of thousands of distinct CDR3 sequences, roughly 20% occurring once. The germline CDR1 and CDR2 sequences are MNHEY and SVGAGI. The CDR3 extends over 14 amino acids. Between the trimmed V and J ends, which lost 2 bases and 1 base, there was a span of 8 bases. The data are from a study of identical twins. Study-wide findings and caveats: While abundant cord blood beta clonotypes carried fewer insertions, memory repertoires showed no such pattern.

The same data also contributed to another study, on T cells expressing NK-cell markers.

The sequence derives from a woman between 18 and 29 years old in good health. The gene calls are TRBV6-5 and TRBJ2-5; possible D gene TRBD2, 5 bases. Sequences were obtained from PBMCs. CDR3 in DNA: TGTGCCAGCAGTTACAGGGAGATCCAAGAGACCCAGTACTTC. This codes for CASSYREIQETQYF.